This T cell receptor beta chain is drawn from a study of CD8 T cells in Susac syndrome. Whole-study results and caveats: The TCR sequencing and HLA analysis in the study involved a relatively small number of individuals, as the study acknowledged.

Concerning this clonotype itself: Its cognate antigen is unknown.

Diagnostic criteria defined recently for definite or probable disease were met by the Susac syndrome patients. Negative isolation yielded the CD8+ and CD4+ T cells, while FACS enriched the TEMRA cells. The germline CDR1 and CDR2 sequences are SGHRS and YFSETQ. V was pared by 0 bases and J by 2 bases, with 12 bases between. CDR3 length: 16 amino acids. The authors reverse transcribed roughly 0.45 to 1 ug RNA with random hexamers. Multiplex PCR with immunoSEQ amplified the TCR beta CDR3 across 54 Vbeta and 13 Jbeta. Each CDR3 protein is one row after TCRdb ran MiXCR on the immunoSEQ multiplex PCR reads. Of 120,000 or so distinct CDR3 sequences in the sample, around 96% are singletons; the top ten hold less than 0.25%.

The clonotype was recovered from a human donor with Susac syndrome. The rearrangement joins TRBV5-1 to TRBJ1-5; D is perhaps TRBD1 (5 bases). Sequenced material: CD8+ T cells from PBMCs. The CDR3 loop reads CASSLDPTDRNQPQHF. The CDR3 DNA reads as TGCGCCAGCAGCTTGGACCCGACAGACCGCAATCAGCCCCAGCATTTT. The full variable domain, in which reference TRBV5-1 and TRBJ1-5 provide the parts outside the CDR3, is KAGVTQTPRYLIKTRGQQVTLSCSPISGHRSVSWYQQTPGQGLQFLFEYFSETQRNKGNFPGRFSGRQFSNSRSEMNVSTLELGDSALYLCASSLDPTDRNQPQHFGDGTRLSIL.